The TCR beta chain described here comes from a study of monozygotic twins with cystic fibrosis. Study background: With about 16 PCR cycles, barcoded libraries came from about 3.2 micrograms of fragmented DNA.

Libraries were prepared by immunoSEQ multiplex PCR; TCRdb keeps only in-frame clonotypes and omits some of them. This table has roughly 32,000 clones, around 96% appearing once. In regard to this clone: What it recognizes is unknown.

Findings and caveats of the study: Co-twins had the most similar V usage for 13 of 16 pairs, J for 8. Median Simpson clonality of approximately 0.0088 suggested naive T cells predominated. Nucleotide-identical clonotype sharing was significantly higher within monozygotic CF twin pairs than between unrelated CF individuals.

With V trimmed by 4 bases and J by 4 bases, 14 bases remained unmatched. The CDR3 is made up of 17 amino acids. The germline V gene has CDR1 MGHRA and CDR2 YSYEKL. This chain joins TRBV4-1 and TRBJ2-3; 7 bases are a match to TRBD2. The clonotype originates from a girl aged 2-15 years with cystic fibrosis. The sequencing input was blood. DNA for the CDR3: TGCGCCAGCAGCCTAGAGAGGGGCCGCGGGAGCGCAGATACGCAGTATTTT. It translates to CASSLERGRGSADTQYF.